This T cell receptor beta chain was captured by sequencing in a study of spatial heterogeneity in lung cancer. Study details: Sequencing consistently turned up more beta-chain sequences than alpha-chain sequences. Findings and caveats of the study: Resection blood, more than follow-up blood, showed ubiquitous expanded tumor TCRs.

V shed 3 bases and J shed 2 bases, with 14 bases lying between them. The germline V gene encodes CDR1 GTSNPN and CDR2 SVGIG (reference sequence). The CDR3 loop spans 15 amino acids. Individual TCR cDNA molecules each bore their own unique molecular identifier. One entry per CDR3 protein, called by TCRdb with MiXCR from the 5' RACE reads. The sample yields more than 75,000 distinct CDR3 sequences, around 12% seen once. As for this clonotype: What it binds is unknown.

Time point here: sample taken at primary tumor resection. Whole RNA obtained from tumor, nontumor lung or frozen PBMC underwent sequencing without sorting. The donor group consisted of around 77 patients who had untreated, early-stage non-small cell lung cancer. V and J are TRBV30 and TRBJ1-5, with D possibly matching TRBD1 (6 bases). This receptor was obtained from a male donor with early-stage non-small cell lung cancer. Sequencing was performed on PBMCs, taken at surgery. The CDR3 nucleotides are TGTGCCTGGAGACCCCAGGGGATCGGCAATCAGCCCCAGCATTTT. This sequence encodes CAWRPQGIGNQPQHF.